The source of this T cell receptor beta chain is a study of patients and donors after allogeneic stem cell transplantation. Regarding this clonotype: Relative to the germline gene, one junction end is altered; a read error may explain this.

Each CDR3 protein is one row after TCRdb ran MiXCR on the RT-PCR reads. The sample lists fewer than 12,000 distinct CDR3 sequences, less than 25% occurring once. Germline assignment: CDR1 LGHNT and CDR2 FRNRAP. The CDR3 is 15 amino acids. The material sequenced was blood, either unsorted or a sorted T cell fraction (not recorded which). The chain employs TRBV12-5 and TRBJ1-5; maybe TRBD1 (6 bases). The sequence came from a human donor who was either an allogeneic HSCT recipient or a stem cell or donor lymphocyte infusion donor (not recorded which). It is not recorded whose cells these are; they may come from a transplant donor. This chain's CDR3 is CASGLVGAVNQPLHF. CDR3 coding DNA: TGTGCTAGTGGTTTGGTGGGGGCTGTAAATCAGCCCCTGCATTTT.